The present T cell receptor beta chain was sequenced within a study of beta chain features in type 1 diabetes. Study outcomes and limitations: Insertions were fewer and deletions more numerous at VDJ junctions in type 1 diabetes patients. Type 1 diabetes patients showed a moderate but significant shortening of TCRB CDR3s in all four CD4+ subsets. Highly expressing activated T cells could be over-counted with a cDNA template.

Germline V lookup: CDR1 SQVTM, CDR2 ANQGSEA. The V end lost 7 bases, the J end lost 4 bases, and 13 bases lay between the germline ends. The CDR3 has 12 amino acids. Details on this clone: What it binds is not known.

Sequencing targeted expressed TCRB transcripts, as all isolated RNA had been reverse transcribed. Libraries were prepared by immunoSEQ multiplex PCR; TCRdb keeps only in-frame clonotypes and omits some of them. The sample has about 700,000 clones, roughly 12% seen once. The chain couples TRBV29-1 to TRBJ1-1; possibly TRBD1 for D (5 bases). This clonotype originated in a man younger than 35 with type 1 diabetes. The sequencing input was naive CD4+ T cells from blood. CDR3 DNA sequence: TGCAGCGGGGTGACGGGGGGCACTGAAGCTTTCTTT. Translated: CSGVTGGTEAFF.